These 17 T cell receptor beta chains were sequenced from one sample in a study of beta chain features in type 1 diabetes. The whole isolated RNA underwent reverse transcription, so sequencing captured expressed TCRB transcripts. Using immunoSEQ multiplex PCR, the repertoire was profiled, and TCRdb retains in-frame clones only, with some absent. The top ten hold 0.03% to 0.04% of the sample, which has some 410,000 clones, approximately 13% seen once. The sample taken for sequencing was naive CD4+ T cells from blood. These receptors all stem from a man in his thirties or forties in good health.

V gene TRBV6-4 combines with J gene TRBJ2-3; D may be TRBD1 (6 bases). V lost 11 bases, J lost 1 base, and 10 bases lay in between. The CDR3 runs to 12 residues. Germline V gives CDR1 MRHNA, CDR2 SNTAGT. The CDR3 spells CASRGGTDTQYF. DNA for the CDR3: TGTGCCTCCAGGGGAGGCACAGATACGCAGTATTTT.

This chain joins TRBV14 and TRBJ1-1; no firm D call. The CDR3 spans 13 residues. The V gene lost 1 base and the J gene lost 1 base, with 4 bases spanning the gap. The germline V gene encodes CDR1 SGHDN and CDR2 FVKESK. CDR3 region: CASSQVRNTEAFF. CDR3 in DNA: TGTGCCAGCAGCCAAGTCAGGAACACTGAAGCTTTCTTT.

This clone was recorded a few times. Other DNA sequences from this sample encode an identical CDR3 as well. This rearrangement joins TRBV25-1 to TRBJ1-2; 7 bases match TRBD1. CDR1 MGHDK and CDR2 SYGVNS come from the germline V gene. The CDR3 has 14 amino acids. V was clipped by 2 bases and J by 5 bases; unmatched bases: 5. This chain's CDR3 is CASSEPGQLYGYTF. The CDR3 DNA is TGTGCCAGCAGTGAACCGGGACAGTTATATGGCTACACCTTC.

This clone has a handful of counts. The V and J genes are TRBV7-9 and TRBJ2-2; D is uncertain. The CDR3 totals 14 residues. Looked up from germline, CDR1 is SEHNR and CDR2 is FQNEAQ (reference sequence). V dropped 1 base and J dropped 6 bases, with 9 bases sitting between them. CDR3 region: CASSLGAVPGELFF. Written as DNA, the CDR3 is TGTGCCAGCAGCTTAGGTGCGGTACCCGGGGAGCTGTTTTTT.

The chain employs TRBV20-1 and TRBJ2-5, with unresolved D. V was trimmed by 4 bases and J by 1 base, leaving 4 bases between them. Germline-derived CDR1 and CDR2 are DFQATT and SNEGSKA (reference sequence). The CDR3 is made up of 11 amino acids. DNA for the CDR3: TGCAGTGCTAACGGCCAAGAGACCCAGTACTTC. Encoded protein: CSANGQETQYF.

This clone has a handful of counts. The gene calls are TRBV28 and TRBJ1-4, with D possibly TRBD1 on 5 matching bases. Per germline, CDR1 MDHEN and CDR2 SYDVKM. The CDR3 contains 14 residues. Trimming removed 11 bases from V and 4 bases from J, with 17 bases in between. For the CDR3, the DNA is TGTGCCGCCTCACCCCGGGACCTTAATGAAAAACTGTTTTTT. As protein: CAASPRDLNEKLFF.

The chain uses TRBV4-3 and TRBJ2-1; 11 bases match TRBD2. CDR1 and CDR2 (germline): LGHNA, YSLEER. V shed 1 base, J shed 1 base, and the junction held 3 bases outside the gene matches. This CDR3 spans 17 amino acids. The CDR3 DNA follows: TGCGCCAGCAGCCAAGCTACTAGCGGGGGTTCCTACAATGAGCAGTTCTTC. This translates into CASSQATSGGSYNEQFF.

This clone was detected a few times. This chain joins TRBV4-3 and TRBJ2-1, with 10 bases identical to TRBD2. CDR1 is LGHNA and CDR2 is YSLEER in the germline V gene. Trimming took 6 bases from V and 8 from J; bases not matched to a gene: 10. The CDR3 sequence is 15 residues long. The CDR3 DNA is TGCGCCAGCAGTCGAAGCGGGGGGGCCTGGTATGAGCAGTTCTTC. Its protein product is CASSRSGGAWYEQFF.

This chain links TRBV9 with TRBJ2-1, with 9 nucleotides matching TRBD2. The CDR3 has 14 residues. Germline V gene sequence: CDR1 SGDLS, CDR2 YYNGEE. The trim removed 7 bases at V and 7 bases at J, leaving 9 bases unmatched. In DNA form, the CDR3 reads TGTGCCAGCTGCGGGACTAGCAGAAAGAATGAGCAGTTCTTC. The encoded protein is CASCGTSRKNEQFF.

A few counts support this clone. The chain links TRBV2 to TRBJ2-7; a weak D match, TRBD1 (5 bases). Germline CDR1 SNHLY, CDR2 FYNNEI. The CDR3 loop spans 13 amino acids. The V gene lost 6 bases and the J gene lost 5 bases, with 14 bases spanning the gap. The CDR3 loop reads CASRSAGRDEQYV. In nucleotides, the CDR3 is TGTGCCAGCAGATCAGCAGGGCGCGACGAGCAGTACGTC.

The chain recombines TRBV5-6 with TRBJ2-5, with no clear D. Germline values: CDR1 SGHDT, CDR2 YYEEEE. V gave up 1 base and J gave up 2 bases, with 15 bases separating them. CDR3 length: 16 residues. CDR3 residues: CASSLKGQGSQETQYF. The CDR3 DNA reads TGTGCCAGCAGCTTGAAGGGCCAAGGTTCACAAGAGACCCAGTACTTC.

For the CDR3, the DNA is TGCGCCAGCAGCACCGAGGGACCTCGTGGCGAGCAGTACTTC. This codes for CASSTEGPRGEQYF. This rearrangement joins TRBV5-1 to TRBJ2-7; D might be TRBD1 or TRBD2, each matching 5 bases. Germline CDR1 reads SGHRS; CDR2 reads YFSETQ. Trimming removed 4 bases from V and 6 bases from J, with 17 bases in between. The length of the CDR3 is 14 residues.

The chain employs TRBV19 and TRBJ2-1; TRBD1 might be the D (6 bases). Germline V gives CDR1 LNHDA, CDR2 SQIVND (reference sequence). V was shortened by 5 bases and J by 3 bases, with 14 bases between the two germline ends. This CDR3 is built from 15 residues. The DNA for the CDR3 is TGTGCCAGTAGTCCCCGCAGGGGCCTCTACAATGAGCAGTTCTTC. As protein: CASSPRRGLYNEQFF.

V gene TRBV6-6 combines with J gene TRBJ2-7, with a tentative D call TRBD2 (5 bases). The V gene's germline CDR1 is MNHNY and CDR2 SVGAGI (reference sequence). This CDR3 has 14 residues. V lost 5 bases to trimming and J lost 6 bases, with 17 bases between them. CDR3 amino acids: CASSRRTYNFEQYF. CDR3 nucleotides: TGTGCCAGCAGTCGACGGACTTACAACTTCGAGCAGTACTTC.

In its sample, this clone was seen a few times. The chain is built from TRBV18 and TRBJ2-7; 7 bases fit TRBD1. The germline V gene encodes CDR1 KGHSH and CDR2 LQKENI. After removal of 3 bases from V and 5 bases from J, the junction contained 7 bases not matched to a gene. The CDR3 sequence is 14 residues long. CDR3 amino acids: CASSPTTGLHEQYF. The CDR3, as DNA: TGTGCCAGCTCACCGACGACAGGGCTCCACGAGCAGTACTTC.

This clone was seen more than once but under ten times. J is TRBJ2-2 and V is TRBV9; 9 bases are shared with TRBD2. The CDR3 is 17 residues long. The germline CDR1 and CDR2 sequences are SGDLS and YYNGEE. Germline trimming cut 4 bases from V and 1 base from J; bases unmatched to any gene: 8. The CDR3 DNA follows: TGTGCCAGCAGCATGAAGGCGGGAGGGAAGAACACCGGGGAGCTGTTTTTT. The encoded protein is CASSMKAGGKNTGELFF.

CDR3 in amino acids: CAWSSMVDTQYF. The CDR3 DNA follows: TGTGCCTGGAGTAGTATGGTTGATACGCAGTATTTT. The chain carries TRBV30 and TRBJ2-3; D gene uncertain. Deletions cut 2 bases from V and 6 bases from J, with 9 bases between. The V gene's germline CDR1 is GTSNPN and CDR2 SVGIG (reference sequence). The CDR3 is 12 residues long.